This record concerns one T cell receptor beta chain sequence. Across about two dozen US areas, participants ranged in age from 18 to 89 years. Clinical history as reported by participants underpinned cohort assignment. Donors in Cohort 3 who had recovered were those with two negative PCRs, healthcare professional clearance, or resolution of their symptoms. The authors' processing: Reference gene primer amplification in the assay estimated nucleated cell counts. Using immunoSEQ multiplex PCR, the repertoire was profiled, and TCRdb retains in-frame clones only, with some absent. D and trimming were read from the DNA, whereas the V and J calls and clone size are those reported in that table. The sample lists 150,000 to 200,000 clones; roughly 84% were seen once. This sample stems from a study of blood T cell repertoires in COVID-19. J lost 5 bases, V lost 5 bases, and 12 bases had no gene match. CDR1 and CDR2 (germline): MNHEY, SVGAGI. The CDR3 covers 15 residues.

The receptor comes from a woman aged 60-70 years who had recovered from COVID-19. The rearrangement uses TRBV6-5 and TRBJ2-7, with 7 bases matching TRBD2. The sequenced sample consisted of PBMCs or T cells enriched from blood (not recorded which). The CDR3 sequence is CASSPRGGLSDEQYF. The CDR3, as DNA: TGTGCCAGCAGTCCCCGGGGAGGGTTATCCGACGAGCAGTACTTC.